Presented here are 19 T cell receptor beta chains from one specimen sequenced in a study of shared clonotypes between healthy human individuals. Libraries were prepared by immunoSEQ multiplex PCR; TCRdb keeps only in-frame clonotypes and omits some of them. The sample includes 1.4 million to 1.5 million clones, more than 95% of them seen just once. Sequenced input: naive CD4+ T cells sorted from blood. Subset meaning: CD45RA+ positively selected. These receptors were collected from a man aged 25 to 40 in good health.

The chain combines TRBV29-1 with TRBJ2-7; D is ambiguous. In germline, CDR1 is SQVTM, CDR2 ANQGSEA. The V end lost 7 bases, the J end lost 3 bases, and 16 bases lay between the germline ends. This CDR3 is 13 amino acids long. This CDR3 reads CSARLSPIYEQYF. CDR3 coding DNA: TGCAGCGCGCGGCTCTCACCGATCTACGAGCAGTACTTC.

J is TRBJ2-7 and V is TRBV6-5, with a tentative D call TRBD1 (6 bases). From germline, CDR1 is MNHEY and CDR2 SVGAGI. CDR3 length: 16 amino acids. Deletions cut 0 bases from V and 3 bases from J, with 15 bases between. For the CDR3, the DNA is TGTGCCAGCAGTTACTCGAGAGAAGGGGACATCTACGAGCAGTACTTC. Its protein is CASSYSREGDIYEQYF.

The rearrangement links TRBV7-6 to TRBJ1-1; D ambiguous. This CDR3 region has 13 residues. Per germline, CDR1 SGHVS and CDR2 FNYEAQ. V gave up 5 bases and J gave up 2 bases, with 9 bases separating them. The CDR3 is CASSAGTNTEAFF. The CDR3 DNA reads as TGTGCCAGCAGCGCTGGAACTAACACTGAAGCTTTCTTT.

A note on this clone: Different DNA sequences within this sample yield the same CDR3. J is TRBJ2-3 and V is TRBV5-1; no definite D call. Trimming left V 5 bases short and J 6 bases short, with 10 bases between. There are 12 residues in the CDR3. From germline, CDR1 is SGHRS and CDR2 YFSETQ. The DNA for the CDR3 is TGCGCCAGCAGTAGACCTACGGATACGCAGTATTTT. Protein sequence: CASSRPTDTQYF. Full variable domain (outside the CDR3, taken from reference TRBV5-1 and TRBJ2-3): KAGVTQTPRYLIKTRGQQVTLSCSPISGHRSVSWYQQTPGQGLQFLFEYFSETQRNKGNFPGRFSGRQFSNSRSEMNVSTLELGDSALYLCASSRPTDTQYFGPGTRLTVL.

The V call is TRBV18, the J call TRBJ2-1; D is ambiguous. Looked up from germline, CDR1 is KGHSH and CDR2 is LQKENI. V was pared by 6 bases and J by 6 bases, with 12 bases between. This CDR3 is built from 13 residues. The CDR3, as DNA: TGTGCCAGCTCGCCAATGGACCTCAATGAGCAGTTCTTC. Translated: CASSPMDLNEQFF.

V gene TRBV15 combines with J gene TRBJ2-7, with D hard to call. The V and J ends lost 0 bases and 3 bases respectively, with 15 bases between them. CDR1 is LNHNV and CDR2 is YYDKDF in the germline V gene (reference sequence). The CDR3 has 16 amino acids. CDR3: CATSRDRSLILYEQYF. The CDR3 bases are TGTGCCACCAGCAGAGATCGTAGCCTGATTCTCTACGAGCAGTACTTC.

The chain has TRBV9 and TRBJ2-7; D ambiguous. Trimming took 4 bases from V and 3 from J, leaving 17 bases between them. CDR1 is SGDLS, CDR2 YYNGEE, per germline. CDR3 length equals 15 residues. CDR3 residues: CASSPQVGPLYEQYF. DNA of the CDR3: TGTGCCAGCAGCCCGCAAGTGGGCCCCCTCTACGAGCAGTACTTC.

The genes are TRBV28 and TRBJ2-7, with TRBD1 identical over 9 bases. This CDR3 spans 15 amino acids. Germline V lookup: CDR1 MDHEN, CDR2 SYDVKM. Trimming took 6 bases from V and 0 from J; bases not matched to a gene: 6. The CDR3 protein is CASRSGQGISYEQYF. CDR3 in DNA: TGTGCCAGCAGGTCGGGACAGGGAATCTCCTACGAGCAGTACTTC.

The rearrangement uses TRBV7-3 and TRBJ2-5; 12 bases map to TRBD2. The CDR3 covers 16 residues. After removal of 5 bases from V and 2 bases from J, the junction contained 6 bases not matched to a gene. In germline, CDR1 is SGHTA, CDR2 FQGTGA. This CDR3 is CASSQTSGRTQETQYF. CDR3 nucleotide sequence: TGTGCCAGCAGCCAAACTAGCGGGAGGACTCAAGAGACCCAGTACTTC.

Written as DNA, the CDR3 is TGTGCCAGCAGTCCTACAGAACGGGCGCGGGAGATGACCTACAATGAGCAGTTCTTC. Protein sequence: CASSPTERAREMTYNEQFF. The chain recombines TRBV7-9 with TRBJ2-1, with 7 bases identical to TRBD2. The CDR3 is 19 amino acids. Germline CDR1 SEHNR, CDR2 FQNEAQ (reference sequence). Trimming took 6 bases from V and 2 from J; bases not matched to a gene: 19. The full variable domain, its missing parts supplied by reference TRBV7-9 and TRBJ2-1, is DTGVSQNPRHKITKRGQNVTFRCDPISEHNRLYWYRQTLGQGPEFLTYFQNEAQLEKSRLLSDRFSAERPKGSFSTLEIQRTEQGDSAMYLCASSPTERAREMTYNEQFFGPGTRLTVL.

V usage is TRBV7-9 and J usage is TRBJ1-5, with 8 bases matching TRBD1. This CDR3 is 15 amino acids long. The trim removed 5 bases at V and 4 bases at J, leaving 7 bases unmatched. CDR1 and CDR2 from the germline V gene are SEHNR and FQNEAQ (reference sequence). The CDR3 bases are TGTGCCAGCAGCCCAGGGGGCGTCTTGAATCAGCCCCAGCATTTT. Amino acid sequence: CASSPGGVLNQPQHF.

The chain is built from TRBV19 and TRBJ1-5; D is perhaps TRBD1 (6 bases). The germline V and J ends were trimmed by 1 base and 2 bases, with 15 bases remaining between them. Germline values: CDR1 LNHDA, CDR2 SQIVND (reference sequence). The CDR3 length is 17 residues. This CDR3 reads CASSIGWQGLGNQPQHF. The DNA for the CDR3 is TGTGCCAGTAGTATAGGTTGGCAGGGGCTTGGCAATCAGCCCCAGCATTTT.

CDR3 sequence reads: CASSPPPTSAWHEQFF. CDR3 nucleotide sequence: TGTGCCAGCAGCCCCCCCCCGACTAGCGCTTGGCATGAGCAGTTCTTC. The V call is TRBV7-8, the J call TRBJ2-1, with 8 positions matching TRBD2. The germline V gene encodes CDR1 SGHVS and CDR2 FQNEAQ. CDR3 length: 16 amino acids. V was clipped by 5 bases and J by 8 bases; unmatched bases: 14.

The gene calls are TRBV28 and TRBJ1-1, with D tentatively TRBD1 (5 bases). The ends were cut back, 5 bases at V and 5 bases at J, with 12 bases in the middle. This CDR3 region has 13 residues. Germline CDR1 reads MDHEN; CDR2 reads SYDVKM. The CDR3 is CASSIGRGTEAFF. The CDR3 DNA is TGTGCCAGCAGTATAGGACGGGGGACTGAAGCTTTCTTT.

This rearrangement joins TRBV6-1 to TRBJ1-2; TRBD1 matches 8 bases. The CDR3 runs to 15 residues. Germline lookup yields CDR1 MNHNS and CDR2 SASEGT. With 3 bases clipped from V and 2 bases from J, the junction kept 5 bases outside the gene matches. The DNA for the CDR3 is TGTGCCAGCAGTGAGCCGGGACAGGTCAACTATGGCTACACCTTC. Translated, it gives CASSEPGQVNYGYTF.

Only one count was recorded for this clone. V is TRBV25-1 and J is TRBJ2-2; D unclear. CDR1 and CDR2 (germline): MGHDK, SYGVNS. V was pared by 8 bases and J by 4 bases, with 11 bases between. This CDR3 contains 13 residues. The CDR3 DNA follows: TGTGCCAGCTTCGACCAATTCACCGGGGAGCTGTTTTTT. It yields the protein CASFDQFTGELFF.

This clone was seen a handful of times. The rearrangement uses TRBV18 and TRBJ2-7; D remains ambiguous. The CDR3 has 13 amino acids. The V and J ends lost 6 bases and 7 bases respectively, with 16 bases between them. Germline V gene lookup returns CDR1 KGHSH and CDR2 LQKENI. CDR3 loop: CASSRDKNEEQYF. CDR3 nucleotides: TGTGCCAGCTCCCGCGACAAGAACGAGGAGCAGTACTTC.

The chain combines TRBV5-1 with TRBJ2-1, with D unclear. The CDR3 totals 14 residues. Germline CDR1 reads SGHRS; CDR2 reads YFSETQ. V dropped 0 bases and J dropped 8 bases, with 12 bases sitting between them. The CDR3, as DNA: TGCGCCAGCAGCTTGGGATTTGCCTCTTATGAGCAGTTCTTC. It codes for CASSLGFASYEQFF.

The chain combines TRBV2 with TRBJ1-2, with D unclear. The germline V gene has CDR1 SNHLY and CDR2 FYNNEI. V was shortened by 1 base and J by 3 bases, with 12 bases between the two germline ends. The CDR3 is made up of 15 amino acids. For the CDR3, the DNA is TGTGCCAGCAGTGAAGGGGGATGGATCGACTATGGCTACACCTTC. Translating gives CASSEGGWIDYGYTF.